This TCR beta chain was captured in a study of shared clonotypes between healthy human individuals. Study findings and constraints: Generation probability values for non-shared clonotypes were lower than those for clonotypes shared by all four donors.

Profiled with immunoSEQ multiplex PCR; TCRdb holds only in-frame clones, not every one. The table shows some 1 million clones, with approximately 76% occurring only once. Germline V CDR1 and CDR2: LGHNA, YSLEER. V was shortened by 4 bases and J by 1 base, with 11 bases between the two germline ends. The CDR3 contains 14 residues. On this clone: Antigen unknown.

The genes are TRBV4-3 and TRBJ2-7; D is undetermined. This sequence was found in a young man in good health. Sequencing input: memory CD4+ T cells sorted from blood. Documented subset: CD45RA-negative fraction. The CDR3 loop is CASSPTTTSYEQYF. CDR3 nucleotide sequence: TGCGCCAGCAGCCCCACGACAACATCCTACGAGCAGTACTTC.